A single sample gave rise to the 12 T cell receptor beta chains below, sequenced in a study of blood T cell repertoires in COVID-19. The table came from immunoSEQ multiplex PCR; TCRdb's copy has only in-frame clones and leaves some out. The profile shows 130,000 or so clones, more than 75% of them singletons. The specimen sequenced was peripheral blood. The receptors come from a woman aged 45-59 years who had recovered from COVID-19.

V gene TRBV2 combines with J gene TRBJ2-7; 7 bases line up with TRBD2. Per the germline V gene, CDR1 is SNHLY and CDR2 is FYNNEI. Unmatched junction bases numbered 15, after V lost 2 bases and J lost 2 bases. The CDR3 runs to 18 residues. CDR3 DNA: TGTGCCAGCAGTGAACCGGGACTAAGGGGTGGATGGACCTACGAGCAGTACTTC. Translating it yields CASSEPGLRGGWTYEQYF.

The chain joins TRBV6-5 to TRBJ1-5, with TRBD1 matching 9 bases. The V gene's germline CDR1 is MNHEY and CDR2 SVGAGI. After removal of 4 bases from V and 7 bases from J, the junction contained 2 bases not matched to a gene. The CDR3 totals 13 residues. The CDR3 loop reads CASSLTGGQPQHF. DNA for the CDR3: TGTGCCAGCAGTTTAACAGGGGGCCAGCCCCAGCATTTT.

The CDR3 DNA follows: TGTGCCAGCAGTTTCGGGTACGAGCAGTTCTTC. It specifies CASSFGYEQFF. This chain links TRBV12-3 or TRBV12-4 with TRBJ2-1; the D is unclear. Trimming pared 3 bases from V and 10 bases from J, leaving 7 bases between. The CDR3 contains 11 residues.

The J gene is TRBJ2-2, the V gene TRBV7-3, with a tentative D call TRBD2 (6 bases). The CDR3 has 16 residues. Looked up from germline, CDR1 is SGHTA and CDR2 is FQGTGA. Trimming pared 1 base from V and 0 bases from J, leaving 9 bases between. The CDR3 loop is CASSLSPGANTGELFF. CDR3 bases: TGTGCCAGCAGCTTAAGTCCGGGGGCGAACACCGGGGAGCTGTTTTTT.

This chain connects TRBV18 to TRBJ2-7; D is perhaps TRBD2 (6 bases). CDR1 and CDR2 from the germline V gene are KGHSH and LQKENI. V dropped 3 bases and J dropped 3 bases, with 15 bases sitting between them. The CDR3 has 15 amino acids. CDR3 nucleotides: TGTGCCAGCTCACCGCAAGGAGGGTATGTCTACGAGCAGTACTTC. As protein: CASSPQGGYVYEQYF.

CDR3 loop: CASSLSQVQETQYF. In nucleotides, the CDR3 is TGTGCCAGCAGCTTAAGCCAGGTCCAAGAGACCCAGTACTTC. The chain recombines TRBV7-9 with TRBJ2-5; D gene ambiguous. In germline, CDR1 is SEHNR, CDR2 FQNEAQ (reference sequence). The CDR3 totals 14 residues. Trimming shortened V by 2 bases and J by 1 base, and 8 bases separated the two germline ends.

The chain uses TRBV18 and TRBJ1-6; unclear D gene. The germline V gene encodes CDR1 KGHSH and CDR2 LQKENI. The V gene lost 6 bases and the J gene lost 7 bases, with 7 bases spanning the gap. This CDR3 has 12 residues. CDR3 nucleotides: TGTGCCAGCTCGAGCCTCAATTCACCCCTCCACTTT. This codes for CASSSLNSPLHF.

V gene TRBV12-3 or TRBV12-4 combines with J gene TRBJ2-1; D remains ambiguous. Deletions cut 1 base from V and 7 bases from J, with 8 bases between. The CDR3 contains 13 residues. In nucleotides, the CDR3 is TGTGCCAGCAGTTTAGACCTAGTAAATGAGCAGTTCTTC. Amino acid sequence: CASSLDLVNEQFF.

This chain uses TRBV13 with TRBJ1-1; 8 nucleotides match TRBD1. V lost 5 bases to trimming and J lost 8 bases; unmatched junction nucleotides: 10. The CDR3 has 14 residues. Per germline, CDR1 PRHDT and CDR2 FYEKMQ (reference sequence). CDR3 nucleotides: TGTGCCAGCAGCGCGGACAGGGAATTATTGGAAGCTTTCTTT. It yields the protein CASSADRELLEAFF.

This sequence joins TRBV6-5 and TRBJ1-2; 12 nucleotides line up with TRBD1. The V gene end was trimmed by 5 bases and the J gene end by 6 bases; junction bases not matched to a gene: 4. The germline CDR1 and CDR2 sequences are MNHEY and SVGAGI. This CDR3 region has 14 residues. CDR3 nucleotides: TGTGCCAGCAGTAGGGGACAGGGGGCTGATGGCTACACCTTC. It is translated as CASSRGQGADGYTF.

The V gene is TRBV18, the J gene TRBJ2-7; a weak D match, TRBD2 (5 bases). The CDR3 has 16 amino acids. The germline V gene has CDR1 KGHSH and CDR2 LQKENI. V was cut by 3 bases and J by 3 bases, with 18 bases left in between. CDR3 nucleotides: TGTGCCAGCTCACCCCCGGCGGGCAGAAAAGACTACGAGCAGTACTTC. This codes for CASSPPAGRKDYEQYF.

The V call is TRBV12-3 or TRBV12-4, the J call TRBJ1-5; D is unclear. The V gene lost 3 bases and the J gene lost 4 bases, with 7 bases spanning the gap. The CDR3 runs to 13 residues. CDR3 sequence reads: CASSFGRNQPQHF. The DNA of the CDR3 is TGTGCCAGCAGTTTTGGCAGAAATCAGCCCCAGCATTTT.